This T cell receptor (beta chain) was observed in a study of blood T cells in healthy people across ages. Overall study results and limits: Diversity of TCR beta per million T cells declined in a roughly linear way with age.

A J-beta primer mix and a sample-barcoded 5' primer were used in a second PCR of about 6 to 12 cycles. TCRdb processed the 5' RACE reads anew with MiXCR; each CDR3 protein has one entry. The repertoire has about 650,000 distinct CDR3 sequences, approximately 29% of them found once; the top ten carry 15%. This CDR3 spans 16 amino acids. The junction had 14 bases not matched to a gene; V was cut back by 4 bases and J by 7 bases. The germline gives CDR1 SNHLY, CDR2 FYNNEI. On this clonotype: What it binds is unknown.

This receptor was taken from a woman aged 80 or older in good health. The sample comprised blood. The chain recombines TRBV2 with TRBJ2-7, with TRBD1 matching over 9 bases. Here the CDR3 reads CASSVGRWDRDGEQYF. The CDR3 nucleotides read TGTGCCAGCAGTGTAGGTCGATGGGACAGGGATGGAGAGCAGTACTTC.